Each of the 24 T cell receptor beta chains below was sequenced from the same sample in a study of T cell responses to AZD1222 COVID-19 vaccine. TCRdb's copy holds only in-frame clones and misses some; the assay was immunoSEQ multiplex PCR. The sample holds some 130,000 clones, 90% seen once. The source material was peripheral blood, sampled on day 0 of AZD1222 vaccination. The receptors were sampled from an adult in good health.

This rearrangement joins TRBV18 to TRBJ1-5, with D possibly matching TRBD1 (6 bases). The V gene's germline CDR1 is KGHSH and CDR2 LQKENI. V was clipped by 2 bases and J by 5 bases, with 7 bases between them. The CDR3 spans 13 residues. The CDR3 DNA reads as TGTGCCAGCTCACCATCAGGGGATCAGCCCCAGCATTTT. It encodes CASSPSGDQPQHF.

The V call is TRBV4-2, the J call TRBJ1-5, with D possibly TRBD1 on 6 matching bases. V lost 3 bases and J lost 6, with 21 bases in between. The germline CDR1 and CDR2 sequences are LGHNA and YNFKEQ. CDR3 length: 17 residues. In nucleotides, the CDR3 is TGTGCCAGCAGCCAGTACCACAGGGAGAACGTGGTTCAGCCCCAGCATTTT. Protein: CASSQYHRENVVQPQHF.

This clone appeared a single time. The J gene is TRBJ2-7, the V gene TRBV6-1; D is undetermined. Between the trimmed V and J ends, which lost 0 bases and 3 bases, there was a span of 9 bases. CDR3 length equals 14 residues. Per the germline V gene, CDR1 is MNHNS and CDR2 is SASEGT. DNA for the CDR3: TGTGCCAGCAGTGAAGCCTCTGGGGACTACGAGCAGTACTTC. It encodes CASSEASGDYEQYF.

The chain has TRBV6-2 or TRBV6-3 and TRBJ1-4; possibly TRBD1 for D (6 bases). Germline assignment: CDR1 MNHEY and CDR2 SVGEGT. The CDR3 length is 14 residues. V dropped 5 bases and J dropped 7 bases, with 14 bases sitting between them. This CDR3 reads CASSDGGQSEKLFF. The CDR3 coding sequence is TGTGCCAGCAGTGACGGAGGACAGAGTGAAAAACTGTTTTTT.

The chain has TRBV5-1 and TRBJ2-3; 7 nucleotides align to TRBD1. This CDR3 region has 15 residues. Germline V lookup: CDR1 SGHRS, CDR2 YFSETQ. The trim removed 1 base at V and 3 bases at J, leaving 5 bases unmatched. The CDR3 DNA reads TGCGCCAGCAGCTTGAGCAGGGGGAGAACAGATACGCAGTATTTT. This codes for CASSLSRGRTDTQYF.

This clone was detected only once. The V gene is TRBV30, the J gene TRBJ1-2; 8 bases are a match to TRBD1. The ends lost 7 bases at V and 1 base at J; junction bases unmatched: 8. Germline CDR1 and CDR2: GTSNPN and SVGIG (reference sequence). The CDR3 has 14 residues. CDR3 residues: CAYQDRDGNYGYTF. CDR3 nucleotides: TGTGCCTATCAGGACAGGGATGGTAACTATGGCTACACCTTC.

The rearrangement links TRBV3-1 (or the pseudogene TRBV3-2) to TRBJ1-1, with TRBD1 matching over 9 bases. The CDR3 extends over 16 amino acids. With 4 bases clipped from V and 5 bases from J, the junction kept 11 bases outside the gene matches. Germline assignment: CDR1 LGHDT and CDR2 YNNKEL (reference sequence). The CDR3 here is CASSRPDRGVYTEAFF. The DNA for the CDR3 is TGTGCCAGCAGCCGACCTGACAGGGGGGTTTATACTGAAGCTTTCTTT.

The rearrangement uses TRBV10-2 and TRBJ1-5; D remains unclear. Trimming pared 3 bases from V and 3 bases from J, leaving 6 bases between. Germline lookup yields CDR1 WSHSY and CDR2 SAAADI. The CDR3 has 13 amino acids. CDR3 amino acids: CASSELVNQPQHF. The CDR3 nucleotides read TGCGCCAGCAGTGAACTCGTCAATCAGCCCCAGCATTTT.

This chain joins TRBV19 and TRBJ1-2; D uncertain. Germline CDR1 is LNHDA and CDR2 is SQIVND (reference sequence). Deletions cut 8 bases from V and 5 bases from J, with 12 bases between. The CDR3 consists of 12 residues. The chain's CDR3 is CASQYGDYGYTF. The CDR3 DNA reads TGTGCCAGTCAATACGGGGATTATGGCTACACCTTC.

J is TRBJ2-3 and V is TRBV5-1; a possible D gene is TRBD1 (5 bases). The CDR3 consists of 15 residues. Per the germline V gene, CDR1 is SGHRS and CDR2 is YFSETQ. Between the trimmed V and J ends, which lost 0 bases and 1 base, there was a span of 9 bases. The CDR3 DNA follows: TGCGCCAGCAGCTTGGATAGGGGCGGCACAGATACGCAGTATTTT. As protein: CASSLDRGGTDTQYF.

This clone is a singleton in its sample. The chain joins TRBV6-2 or TRBV6-3 to TRBJ1-1; TRBD1 matches at 8 bases. Trimming at V came to 6 bases and at J to 1 base, leaving 7 bases not matched to a gene. CDR1 and CDR2 from the germline V gene are MNHEY and SVGEGT. CDR3 length: 15 residues. The CDR3 loop reads CASSPLGTGNTEAFF. The CDR3 DNA follows: TGTGCCAGCAGCCCATTAGGGACAGGGAACACTGAAGCTTTCTTT.

The V gene is TRBV11-1, the J gene TRBJ2-7, with 7 bases aligning to TRBD1. The V gene's germline CDR1 is SGHAT and CDR2 FQDESV (reference sequence). The length of the CDR3 is 13 residues. V dropped 6 bases and J dropped 3; count of bases not matched to a gene: 5. CDR3 nucleotides: TGTGCCAGCAGTTTCGACAGGGACTACGAGCAGTACTTC. Amino acid sequence: CASSFDRDYEQYF.

The V gene is TRBV27, the J gene TRBJ1-1, with TRBD1 matching 7 bases. The CDR3 loop spans 14 amino acids. V dropped 3 bases and J dropped 3; count of bases not matched to a gene: 4. Looked up from germline, CDR1 is MNHEY and CDR2 is SMNVEV (reference sequence). For the CDR3, the DNA is TGTGCCAGCAGTTTCACAGGGGCAGACACTGAAGCTTTCTTT. Protein sequence: CASSFTGADTEAFF.

The chain links TRBV4-3 to TRBJ1-2, with 10 bases fitting TRBD1. J was trimmed by 1 base and V by 1 base; bases with no gene match: 3. CDR3 length: 16 amino acids. CDR1 is LGHNA, CDR2 YSLEER, per germline. The CDR3 reads CASSQGQGAGNYGYTF. The CDR3 DNA follows: TGCGCCAGCAGCCAAGGACAGGGGGCCGGTAACTATGGCTACACCTTC.

This chain links TRBV6-2 or TRBV6-3 with TRBJ1-1; no clear D gene. V dropped 2 bases and J dropped 6 bases, with 13 bases sitting between them. Germline lookup yields CDR1 MNHEY and CDR2 SVGEGT. CDR3 length: 14 amino acids. CDR3 in amino acids: CASSYLPGLPEAFF. The DNA for the CDR3 is TGTGCCAGCAGTTACCTTCCGGGTTTACCTGAAGCTTTCTTT.

This chain connects TRBV7-9 to TRBJ2-5, with D uncertain. The length of the CDR3 is 15 residues. CDR1 is SEHNR and CDR2 is FQNEAQ in the germline V gene (reference sequence). The V end was cut by 5 bases, the J end by 2 bases, with 15 bases between. The CDR3 sequence is CASSKKIDGQETQYF. The CDR3 region has the DNA TGTGCCAGCAGCAAAAAAATCGACGGACAAGAGACCCAGTACTTC.

The chain has TRBV30 and TRBJ1-5, with TRBD1 identical over 8 bases. Germline loops: CDR1 GTSNPN, CDR2 SVGIG (reference sequence). The CDR3 has 13 amino acids. V lost 6 bases to trimming and J lost 0 bases; unmatched junction nucleotides: 1. This chain's CDR3 is CACGQGSNQPQHF. The CDR3 nucleotides read TGTGCCTGTGGACAGGGTAGCAATCAGCCCCAGCATTTT.

This rearrangement joins TRBV6-5 to TRBJ1-4; no firm D call. Germline V gene lookup returns CDR1 MNHEY and CDR2 SVGAGI. CDR3 size: 14 residues. The germline V and J ends were trimmed by 8 bases and 2 bases, with 12 bases remaining between them. Here the CDR3 DNA reads TGTGCCAGCTCACGAAGGCGCACTAATGAAAAACTGTTTTTT. Its translation: CASSRRRTNEKLFF.

This clone was found once. V gene TRBV19 combines with J gene TRBJ1-6; D call uncertain. Trimming took off 5 bases at V and 6 bases at J, with 11 bases between the two ends. The CDR3 sequence is 14 residues long. Per the germline V gene, CDR1 is LNHDA and CDR2 is SQIVND (reference sequence). In DNA, the CDR3 is TGTGCCAGTAGTCTGAGGGATGGTAATTCACCCCTCCACTTT. Translation: CASSLRDGNSPLHF.

This sequence joins TRBV7-9 and TRBJ1-5; no firm D call. CDR3 size: 13 residues. Germline lookup yields CDR1 SEHNR and CDR2 FQNEAQ (reference sequence). The germline V and J ends were trimmed by 5 bases and 2 bases, with 7 bases remaining between them. CDR3 in DNA: TGTGCCAGCAGCGTGGAGGGCAATCAGCCCCAGCATTTT. Its protein product is CASSVEGNQPQHF. Supplemented by reference TRBV7-9 and TRBJ1-5, the full variable domain reads DTGVSQNPRHKITKRGQNVTFRCDPISEHNRLYWYRQTLGQGPEFLTYFQNEAQLEKSRLLSDRFSAERPKGSFSTLEIQRTEQGDSAMYLCASSVEGNQPQHFGDGTRLSIL.

Concerning this clone itself: At one end the junction does not follow the germline gene, possibly because of a read error. The genes are TRBV5-1 and TRBJ2-2, with 9 bases identical to TRBD1. CDR1 is SGHRS, CDR2 YFSETQ, per germline. The CDR3 is made up of 16 amino acids. The CDR3 here is CASSVPGTGNAGELFF. In DNA form, the CDR3 reads TGCGCCAGCAGCGTCCCCGGGACAGGGAACGCCGGGGAGCTGTTTTTT.

CDR3 residues: CASSLSMLGFRGRNTQYF. The CDR3 DNA reads TGTGCCAGCAGTTTATCGATGCTAGGTTTCAGGGGGCGGAATACGCAGTATTTT. The rearrangement links TRBV27 to TRBJ2-3, with 8 bases matching TRBD1. The length of the CDR3 is 18 residues. Per the germline V gene, CDR1 is MNHEY and CDR2 is SMNVEV (reference sequence). With V trimmed by 0 bases and J by 7 bases, 15 bases remained unmatched.

The V and J genes are TRBV6-6 and TRBJ1-2; D unclear. Trimming took 6 bases from V and 4 from J, leaving 6 bases between them. The CDR3 has 11 residues. From germline, CDR1 is MNHNY and CDR2 SVGAGI (reference sequence). CDR3 DNA sequence: TGTGCCAGCAGCCCTAGCTATGGCTACACCTTC. It translates to CASSPSYGYTF.

V is TRBV6-5 and J is TRBJ1-5; no firm D call. The CDR3 is made up of 13 amino acids. Trimming took off 6 bases at V and 4 bases at J, with 10 bases between the two ends. Per the germline V gene, CDR1 is MNHEY and CDR2 is SVGAGI. CDR3 in DNA: TGTGCCAGCAGCGCCGGGATAAATCAGCCCCAGCATTTT. Protein sequence: CASSAGINQPQHF.